These 5 T cell receptor beta chains share one sample of origin, sequenced in a study of relationships among human T cell subsets. CD4+CD25+ regulatory T cells came from anti-CD25 bead selection of positively selected CD4+ cells. TCR alpha and beta CDR3s were amplified from mRNA by semiquantitative ARM-PCR. In ARM-PCR, communal superprimers followed tagged nested gene-specific primers for exponential amplification. TCRdb analysed the multiplex PCR reads with MiXCR anew, one entry per CDR3 protein. The table lists 11,000 to 15,000 distinct CDR3 sequences, 50% to 75% of them singletons. The sequencing sample was made of Tregs sorted from blood. The receptors originated from a man aged 35 to 55 in good health.

In DNA, the CDR3 is TGTGCCAGCAGCCTAGAACCGGACAGGTTGAACATTCAGTACTTC. Translation: CASSLEPDRLNIQYF. The chain carries TRBV4-2 and TRBJ2-4; the match to TRBD1 covers 7 bases. Germline V gives CDR1 LGHNA, CDR2 YNFKEQ. The CDR3 contains 15 residues. V was clipped by 4 bases and J by 7 bases; unmatched bases: 10.

This clonotype turned up a few times. This sequence joins TRBV12-3 or TRBV12-4 and TRBJ2-3; TRBD1 matches 9 bases. J was trimmed by 4 bases and V by 5 bases; bases with no gene match: 4. The CDR3 runs 14 residues. For the CDR3, the DNA is TGTGCCAGCAGTCCGGGACAGGGTTCAGATACGCAGTATTTT. This encodes CASSPGQGSDTQYF.

The chain links TRBV2 to TRBJ1-3; D is uncertain. V shed 7 bases and J shed 2 bases, with 12 bases lying between them. The germline V gene encodes CDR1 SNHLY and CDR2 FYNNEI. The CDR3 has 14 residues. The chain's CDR3 is CASMRDTAGNTIYF. CDR3 DNA: TGTGCCAGCATGAGGGATACAGCTGGAAACACCATATATTTT.

V is TRBV28 and J is TRBJ1-2; TRBD1 matches 11 bases. The CDR3 totals 15 residues. CDR1 and CDR2 (germline): MDHEN, SYDVKM. Trimming at V came to 10 bases and at J to 8 bases, leaving 15 bases not matched to a gene. In DNA, the CDR3 is TGTGCCACCAAAGACTCCGGGACAGGGGGACTCGGCTACACCTTC. It encodes CATKDSGTGGLGYTF.

V and J are TRBV7-3 and TRBJ2-3; tentative D call: TRBD1 (6 bases). V shed 4 bases and J shed 2 bases, with 13 bases lying between them. CDR1 is SGHTA, CDR2 FQGTGA, per germline. CDR3 length: 15 residues. CDR3 residues: CASSYSGQLTDTQYF. CDR3 coding DNA: TGTGCCAGCAGCTACTCGGGACAACTCACAGATACGCAGTATTTT.